This T cell receptor beta chain was identified in a study of post-analysis software for immune sequencing data. Study-level information: Patients with relapsing-remitting, secondary progressive and progressive-relapsing multiple sclerosis courses were all represented.

In its sample, this clonotype was seen many times. What it recognizes is unknown. The library was made from cDNA and included unique molecular identifiers. Once about 0.95 to 10 million T cells were used, a few hundred thousand cDNA molecules resulted. TCRdb reprocessed the PCR reads with MiXCR, giving one entry per CDR3 protein. Altogether more than 500,000 distinct CDR3 sequences are present, around 36% being singletons, with the ten largest covering approximately 5.4%. This CDR3 has 14 residues. Trimming cost V 1 base and J 3 bases, with 8 bases left between them. Regarding the study as a whole: The F measure placed samples prepared in the same batch into strongly shared clusters. Patients showed TRBV5-6, TRBV5-1 and TRBV20-1 among several TRBV segments more frequent than in controls. Relative to controls, patients with multiple sclerosis showed significantly lower normalized Chao1 diversity.

The clonotype comes from a girl aged 2-17 years with multiple sclerosis. The chain couples TRBV12-3 or TRBV12-4 to TRBJ2-3; a possible D gene is TRBD1 (5 bases). The sequenced sample consisted of blood. The DNA of the CDR3 is TGTGCCAGCAGTTTAGTGGGGCGGACAGATACGCAGTATTTT. Amino acids: CASSLVGRTDTQYF.